The 15 T cell receptor beta chains listed next were all sequenced from one sample in a study of T cell responses to AZD1222 COVID-19 vaccine. The protocol was immunoSEQ multiplex PCR, while the TCRdb copy is restricted to in-frame clones and leaves out a portion. The table shows about 160,000 clones, with about nine tenths occurring only once. The sequencing here drew on peripheral blood, taken on day 0 of AZD1222 vaccination. The receptors were sampled from an adult in good health.

This chain connects TRBV11-2 to TRBJ2-1; 11 nucleotides agree with TRBD1. Per germline, CDR1 SGHAT and CDR2 FQNNGV. V lost 4 bases to trimming and J lost 4 bases; unmatched junction nucleotides: 3. This CDR3 region has 15 residues. The CDR3 DNA follows: TGTGCCAGCAGCTGGGGGACAGGGGGATACAATGAGCAGTTCTTC. Protein: CASSWGTGGYNEQFF.

The V gene is TRBV5-1, the J gene TRBJ1-1; TRBD1 might be the D (5 bases). The CDR3 loop spans 15 amino acids. V gave up 3 bases and J gave up 3 bases, with 15 bases separating them. Germline values: CDR1 SGHRS, CDR2 YFSETQ. CDR3 nucleotides: TGCGCCAGCAGCTGGACCGGTGGGGGTGACACTGAAGCTTTCTTT. Amino acid sequence: CASSWTGGGDTEAFF.

This chain connects TRBV18 to TRBJ1-2; TRBD1 matches 8 bases. The germline gives CDR1 KGHSH, CDR2 LQKENI. V shed 6 bases and J 4 bases; nucleotides not matched to a gene: 7. This CDR3 spans 14 amino acids. Here the CDR3 reads CASSPGQGGYGYTF. The CDR3 nucleotides read TGTGCCAGCTCCCCTGGACAGGGCGGCTATGGCTACACCTTC.

The V call is TRBV10-3, the J call TRBJ1-1, with D possibly being TRBD1 (6 bases). The CDR3 is made up of 13 amino acids. The V gene's germline CDR1 is ENHRY and CDR2 SYGVKD. V gave up 6 bases and J gave up 1 base, with 9 bases separating them. The CDR3 spells CAIRQGPNTEAFF. The CDR3 region has the DNA TGTGCCATCAGACAGGGACCGAACACTGAAGCTTTCTTT.

The chain couples TRBV2 to TRBJ1-2; no reliable D call. The CDR3 is 14 amino acids. Per the germline V gene, CDR1 is SNHLY and CDR2 is FYNNEI. The V and J ends lost 2 bases and 5 bases respectively, with 12 bases between them. The CDR3 spells CASSESGSSYGYTF. The CDR3 nucleotides read TGTGCCAGCAGTGAAAGCGGCAGCTCTTATGGCTACACCTTC. The full variable domain, rest sourced from reference TRBV2 and TRBJ1-2, is EPEVTQTPSHQVTQMGQEVILRCVPISNHLYFYWYRQILGQKVEFLVSFYNNEISEKSEIFDDQFSVERPDGSNFTLKIRSTKLEDSAMYFCASSESGSSYGYTFGSGTRLTVV.

The V gene is TRBV5-1, the J gene TRBJ2-7; TRBD1 agrees at 7 bases. The V segment lost 5 bases and the J segment 6 bases; nucleotides outside the gene matches: 11. The CDR3 is 14 amino acids. The germline gives CDR1 SGHRS, CDR2 YFSETQ. The CDR3 sequence: CASSSAGTVTEQYF. As DNA, the CDR3 is TGCGCCAGCAGTTCCGCCGGGACAGTCACCGAGCAGTACTTC.

The chain has TRBV11-3 and TRBJ2-1; TRBD1 agrees at 9 bases. CDR1 is SGHNT and CDR2 is YENEEA in the germline V gene. With V trimmed by 1 base and J by 5 bases, 3 bases remained unmatched. The CDR3 sequence is 15 residues long. The DNA of the CDR3 is TGTGCCAGCAGCTTAGCATGGACAGGGGACAATGAGCAGTTCTTC. Translated: CASSLAWTGDNEQFF. The full variable domain, completed using reference TRBV11-3 and TRBJ2-1, is EAGVVQSPRYKIIEKKQPVAFWCNPISGHNTLYWYLQNLGQGPELLIRYENEEAVDDSQLPKDRFSAERLKGVDSTLKIQPAELGDSAVYLCASSLAWTGDNEQFFGPGTRLTVL.

This chain joins TRBV5-1 and TRBJ2-3; D not resolved. CDR3 length equals 14 residues. Per the germline V gene, CDR1 is SGHRS and CDR2 is YFSETQ. V was pared by 0 bases and J by 0 bases, with 5 bases between. The CDR3 spells CASSLETSTDTQYF. For the CDR3, the DNA is TGCGCCAGCAGCTTGGAGACGAGCACAGATACGCAGTATTTT.

V gene TRBV5-1 combines with J gene TRBJ2-2; 8 nucleotides match TRBD1. J was trimmed by 4 bases and V by 3 bases; bases with no gene match: 5. Germline V gene sequence: CDR1 SGHRS, CDR2 YFSETQ. This CDR3 contains 15 residues. Here the CDR3 reads CASSSGGGRTGELFF. For the CDR3, the DNA is TGCGCCAGCAGCTCAGGGGGCGGTCGCACCGGGGAGCTGTTTTTT.

The chain employs TRBV28 and TRBJ2-5, with TRBD2 identical over 7 bases. CDR1 and CDR2 (germline): MDHEN, SYDVKM. V lost 6 bases, J lost 3 bases, and 7 bases stayed unmatched. The CDR3 covers 14 residues. CDR3 sequence reads: CASSLGAGKETQYF. The DNA for the CDR3 is TGTGCCAGCAGCCTTGGAGCGGGGAAAGAGACCCAGTACTTC.

This clone was seen a few times. The V gene is TRBV5-8, the J gene TRBJ2-7, with 9 bases matching TRBD1. V lost 1 base and J lost 10; bases outside the gene matches: 12. The CDR3 is 15 amino acids. Per the germline V gene, CDR1 is SGHTS and CDR2 is YDEGEE. DNA for the CDR3: TGTGCCAGCAGCTTGTGGGACAGGGCTACTACGAACCAGTACTTC. This codes for CASSLWDRATTNQYF.

The V and J genes are TRBV7-8 and TRBJ1-2; TRBD1 matches at 9 bases. Losses at the gene ends were 0 bases for V and 8 bases for J; bases not matched to a gene: 4. Germline V gives CDR1 SGHVS, CDR2 FQNEAQ. This CDR3 has 14 residues. Here the CDR3 reads CASSLALTGGGYTF. The CDR3 region has the DNA TGTGCCAGCAGCTTAGCCTTGACAGGGGGAGGCTACACCTTC.

The V call is TRBV7-2, the J call TRBJ1-1, with D possibly matching TRBD1 (5 bases). Trimming pared 2 bases from V and 4 bases from J, leaving 11 bases between. CDR3 length equals 14 residues. The germline CDR1 and CDR2 sequences are SGHTA and FQGNSA. The CDR3 loop is CASSLTPGGTEAFF. The CDR3 DNA follows: TGTGCCAGCAGCTTAACCCCCGGGGGCACTGAAGCTTTCTTT.

This clone showed up just once. The chain carries TRBV4-3 and TRBJ1-6, with D possibly being TRBD1 (5 bases). This CDR3 has 15 residues. V gave up 1 base and J gave up 8 bases, with 12 bases separating them. CDR1 LGHNA and CDR2 YSLEER come from the germline V gene. In nucleotides, the CDR3 is TGCGCCAGCAGCCAAGTAGGGGAGGCGTATTCACCCCTCCACTTT. Protein sequence: CASSQVGEAYSPLHF.

The chain carries TRBV11-2 and TRBJ2-1, with D possibly called TRBD1 or TRBD2 (5 bases each). The CDR3 loop spans 16 amino acids. Germline CDR1 is SGHAT and CDR2 is FQNNGV. V shed 5 bases and J shed 0 bases, with 14 bases lying between them. The CDR3 protein is CASSPGTSGSYNEQFF. For the CDR3, the DNA is TGTGCCAGCAGCCCCGGGACCTCGGGCTCCTACAATGAGCAGTTCTTC.